The present TCR beta chain was sequenced within a study of cytomegalovirus exposure and HLA in healthy donors (dated by TCRdb to about 2017). About the investigation overall: According to an earlier analysis of 587 of the donors, about 179 million T cells yielded over 90 million unique TCR beta sequences and approximately 300 Gb of sequence data. The later analysis used no new phenotypic data to find candidate immune exposures, relying instead on TCR beta sequences and their occurrence across donors. Class I and class II HLA loci were covered by the typing at four-digit resolution. A handful of DR-DQ haplotypes were handled as single units for association and clustering because linkage in the cohort was strong. A later analysis re-analyzed previously published TCR beta repertoires from 666 donors and added high-resolution HLA genotyping to study TCR occurrence patterns. In a later genetic analysis, genome-wide SNP genotypes for about 55% of the 666 donors were used, and that subset was treated as a discovery cohort. The T cell repertoires of around 730 subjects were profiled by immunosequencing and related to cytomegalovirus serostatus. Typing coverage varied by locus: 629-630 donors for A, B, C, DRB1 and DQB1; approximately 500 for DQA1; 606 for DPA1; roughly 450 for DPB1. The study aimed to test whether cataloging public T cell receptors could reveal signatures of past pathogen exposure. A separate validation cohort of over 95 different subjects was used in addition to the 666-subject first cohort. Alongside the repertoire data, information on donor age, sex, ethnicity and CMV serostatus was compiled. Among the approximately 430 genotyped donors, about 83% belonged to the genetic ancestry cluster associated with self-reported Caucasian donors. In an earlier analysis of 587 of the donors, high-throughput TCR beta sequencing was used to judge whether each TCR beta V gene segment behaved as functional or pseudogenic. All discovery cohort repertoires had been generated on a single sequencing platform. On average, roughly 240,000 unique TCR beta nucleotide sequences were sequenced per donor among some 420 genotyped donors of the cohort, with around 19% of those sequences being non-productive. To predict cytomegalovirus infection status, the study brought together high-throughput TCR immunosequencing, statistical association of individual TCRs with disease status, and machine learning. An early release that covered several hundred HLA-typed donors contained about 300 gigabases of sequencing data and 65 million to 100 million unique TCR sequences. Broad study findings and their caveats: Assigning TCR associations to individual alleles was difficult when HLA alleles, especially DR and DQ, strongly co-occurred. This cohort had only TCR beta chains sequenced, and the lack of alpha or paired-chain data limited which features could be detected. A few of the identified cytomegalovirus-associated TCR beta chains were confirmed in vitro to be specific for cytomegalovirus antigens. In a later genetic analysis, fewer N-insertions in productive TCRs were reported among donors in an Asian-associated ancestry cluster than the roughly 700-donor mean. Because counts were too low, fewer than 20 rarely observed V segments, including chromosome 9 orphons, were excluded from the earlier analysis of about 500 of the donors. For the cohort, immune exposure information was limited to CMV serostatus. The classifier was reported to diagnose cytomegalovirus status with high specificity and sensitivity in both the original and validation cohorts. A cluster of highly shared sequence variants was judged likely to be a technical artifact of the sequencing pipeline. Sequencing depth was assumed to be roughly uniform across donors in the presence/absence analyses, though that assumption may not hold. Because HLA typing was unavailable for some donors at each locus, only the typed subset was used in association tests. Several of the top co-occurrence clusters appeared to be linked to parvovirus B19, influenza, CMV and Epstein-Barr virus, according to a later analysis. A later analysis found that HLA-associated TCR beta chains were more clonally expanded and had lower generation probabilities than equally common non-associated chains. In a later analysis, the rate of TCR association differed among HLA loci, with DRB1 alleles having the most associated TCRs and HLA-C alleles having the fewest. According to a later analysis, most CMV-associated TCR beta chains appeared to be HLA-restricted, and the HLA associations seemed to be driven largely by CMV exposure. The study gave a list of about 170 TCR beta chains associated with cytomegalovirus. Linkage disequilibrium might explain the correlated functional status among segregating V segments, but an unknown experimental factor could not be excluded. The 87-base-pair reads could not distinguish some IMGT-functional V segments, including TRBV6-2 and TRBV6-3, so those segments were excluded. The authors suggested that the approach could potentially be extended to other disease states and immunological phenotypes. Across donors, most TCR sequences were observed very rarely, whereas some public TCRs were present in many individuals. A further reported finding was that TCR beta sequences accurately predicted the HLA-A and HLA-B alleles for most subjects in the first cohort. A later genetic analysis associated a missense DCLRE1C variant with V-gene and J-gene trimming of TCR beta chains, and an independent cohort replicated the association. Broadly in line with IMGT annotations, most TCR beta V segments showed up in productive rearrangements about 90% or about 30% of the time in an earlier analysis of several hundred of the donors. A later analysis associated about 16,000 TCR beta sequences with specific HLA alleles at a false discovery rate of 0.05.

Of note for this clone: The antigen it recognizes is unknown. There are no base qualities to consult, and no much larger clone falls within one base.

Reading the germline V gene (reference sequence) gives CDR1 SGHAT and CDR2 FQDESV. The trim is 6 bases for V and 6 bases for J, with a gap of 17 bases between the germline ends. The CDR3 sequence holds 14 residues, the cysteine and phenylalanine included. Kept here is only the CDR3 DNA, which spans 42 bases and is read in frame from base 1. The cohort consisted of fewer than 700 healthy bone marrow donors. At the time of sampling, every cohort member was nominally healthy, though immune exposures that went unrecorded were likely present. The donor tested CMV seronegative, placing the donor among the 350 or so seronegative members of the cohort. Each donor provided a peripheral blood sample, and peripheral blood mononuclear cells were used for TCR beta sequencing. Genomic DNA extraction from the blood cell samples was performed with the Qiagen DNeasy Blood Extraction Kit. The library came from the immunoSEQ multiplex PCR assay. For the multiplex PCR, a mixture combining 60 forward primers for TCR Vbeta segments and 13 reverse primers for TCR Jbeta segments was used. Amplification of the CDR3 region of rearranged TCR beta genes was performed with a multiplex PCR assay on genomic DNA. The Illumina HiSeq System was used to sequence the amplified TCR beta libraries as 87-base-pair reads. In the source study's methods: In a later analysis, tens of millions of unique TCR beta chains were counted across the 500 to 850 repertoires, and some 10 million of these chains were shared by at least two donors. To remove PCR and sequencing errors, raw reads were error-corrected and collapsed into unique sequences using a nearest-neighbor algorithm that merged closely related sequences. Alignment of CDR3 sequences to IMGT reference sequences was used to assign V, D and J gene segments. For a sequence to be retained, at least a six-nucleotide match to both a V gene segment and a J gene segment was required. Rearrangements were called productive when the CDR3 lacked stop codons and stayed in frame with V and J; all others were non-productive. Following IMGT convention, CDR3 was defined as the stretch from the second conserved V-encoded cysteine up to the conserved J-encoded phenylalanine. The earlier analysis of roughly 590 of the donors excluded any sequence lacking an unambiguous match to a single V gene segment. An earlier analysis of fewer than 650 of the donors classified V segments as functional when productive rearrangements were above 56.7% and as segregating when the standard deviation between donors was above 5%. A statistical classification framework was built to diagnose cytomegalovirus status from the catalog of TCR beta chain sequences. A later analysis assigned V and J genes by comparing TCR nucleotide sequences with IMGT/GENE-DB human TR gene sequences. In a later analysis, CDR3 sequences and most-parsimonious VDJ recombination scenarios were assigned using the TCRdist pipeline. In a later analysis, each TCR beta chain was defined by its CDR3 amino acid sequence together with its V-gene family, and reads lacking a unique V-gene family were excluded. To address suspected cross-contamination and a sequencing artifact, a later analysis removed 592 highly shared, low-generation-probability nucleotide sequences. In a later analysis, a clonal expansion index was calculated for each public chain from normalized within-repertoire ranks of inferred template counts. In a later analysis, generation probabilities were computed with a VDJ recombination model fitted to out-of-frame rearrangements, and the resulting probabilities were checked against IGoR. In a later analysis, hypergeometric tests were used to score TCR-TCR, TCR-HLA and TCR-CMV co-occurrence, with a repertoire-size bias correction applied to TCR pairs. To estimate false discovery rates, a later analysis permuted the HLA or CMV assignments 20 times. In a later analysis, co-occurring TCRs were grouped with DBSCAN, and TCRdist sequence similarity was added when clustering was performed within HLA-allele-positive subsets. For co-occurrence clustering, repertoires with fewer than 30,000 or more than 120,000 public chains were excluded, along with a handful of repertoires with anomalous nucleotide sharing. Not all clones reach the TCRdb copy of this immuneACCESS table, which keeps in-frame sequences only. Checked studies attribute under half of the gap to unresolved V genes and leave the rest unexplained. V and J calls plus clone size are reproduced from that table; the DNA served to infer D and trimming. For this sample the table gives under 250,000 clones, of which roughly 78% were detected only once. Clones ranked in the top ten supply less than 0.6% of the sample.

Input material: PBMCs. The source of this sequence is a boy aged 5-17 years in good health and CMV-seronegative. This receptor chain uses TRBV11-1 and TRBJ1-1; the D region possibly corresponds to TRBD1 (5 bases align). At the DNA level, the sequence is TGTGCCAGCAGTACGACAGTCTACGCCCCTGAAGCTTTCTTT. Translated, it gives CASSTTVYAPEAFF.